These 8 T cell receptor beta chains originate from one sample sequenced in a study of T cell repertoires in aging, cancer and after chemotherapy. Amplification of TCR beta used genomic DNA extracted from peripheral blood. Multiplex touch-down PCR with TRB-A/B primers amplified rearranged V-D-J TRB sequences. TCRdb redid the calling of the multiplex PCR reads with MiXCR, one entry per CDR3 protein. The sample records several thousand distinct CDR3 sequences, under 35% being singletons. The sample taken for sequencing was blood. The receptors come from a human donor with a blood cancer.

CDR3 DNA: TGTGCCAGCAGTTTGACTGCCCTTTGGGAGACCCAGTACTTC. Translation gives CASSLTALWETQYF. This chain connects TRBV28 to TRBJ2-5; D remains ambiguous. Germline CDR1 MDHEN, CDR2 SYDVKM. The V and J ends lost 3 bases and 5 bases respectively, with 13 bases between them. The CDR3 totals 14 residues.

The DNA for the CDR3 is TGTGCCAGCAGTGATGACAGGGTTACTGAAGCTTTCTTT. It yields the protein CASSDDRVTEAFF. V is TRBV6-1 and J is TRBJ1-1, with 7 nucleotides matching TRBD1. There are 13 residues in the CDR3. Germline assignment: CDR1 MNHNS and CDR2 SASEGT. V gave up 3 bases and J gave up 5 bases; unmatched junction bases: 3.

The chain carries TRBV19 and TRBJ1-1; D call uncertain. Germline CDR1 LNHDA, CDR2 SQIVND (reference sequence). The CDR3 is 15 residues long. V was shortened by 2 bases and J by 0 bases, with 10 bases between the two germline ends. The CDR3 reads CASSIWAALNTEAFF. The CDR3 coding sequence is TGTGCCAGTAGTATATGGGCGGCCCTGAACACTGAAGCTTTCTTT.

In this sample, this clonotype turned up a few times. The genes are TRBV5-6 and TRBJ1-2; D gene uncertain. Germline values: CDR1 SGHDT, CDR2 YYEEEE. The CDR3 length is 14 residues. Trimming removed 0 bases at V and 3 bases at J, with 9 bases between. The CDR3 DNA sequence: TGTGCCAGCAGCTTGGAGTACCGGGACTATGGCTACACCTTC. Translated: CASSLEYRDYGYTF.

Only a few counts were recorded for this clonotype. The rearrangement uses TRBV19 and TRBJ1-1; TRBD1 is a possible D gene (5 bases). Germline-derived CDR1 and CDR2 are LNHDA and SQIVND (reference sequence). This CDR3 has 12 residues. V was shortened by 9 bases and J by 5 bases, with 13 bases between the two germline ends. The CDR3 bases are TGTGCCAGCAAGGGGAGGTTTACTGAAGCTTTCTTT. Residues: CASKGRFTEAFF. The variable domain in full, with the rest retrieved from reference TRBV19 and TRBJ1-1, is DGGITQSPKYLFRKEGQNVTLSCEQNLNHDAMYWYRQDPGQGLRLIYYSQIVNDFQKGDIAEGYSVSREKKESFPLTVTSAQKNPTAFYLCASKGRFTEAFFGQGTRLTVV.

In DNA, the CDR3 is TGTGCCACCCGGGACAGTAACACCGGGGAGCTGTTTTTT. Translated, it gives CATRDSNTGELFF. J is TRBJ2-2 and V is TRBV7-6, with 7 bases identical to TRBD1. This CDR3 region has 13 residues. The trim removed 10 bases at V and 2 bases at J, leaving 4 bases unmatched. CDR1 and CDR2 from the germline V gene are SGHVS and FNYEAQ.

The CDR3 here is CASSGVQPQHF. The CDR3 DNA reads TGTGCCAGCAGTGGAGTTCAGCCCCAGCATTTT. The V call is TRBV6-1, the J call TRBJ1-5, with unresolved D. V was cut by 4 bases and J by 6 bases, with 4 bases left in between. The CDR3 runs 11 residues. Germline CDR1 and CDR2: MNHNS and SASEGT.

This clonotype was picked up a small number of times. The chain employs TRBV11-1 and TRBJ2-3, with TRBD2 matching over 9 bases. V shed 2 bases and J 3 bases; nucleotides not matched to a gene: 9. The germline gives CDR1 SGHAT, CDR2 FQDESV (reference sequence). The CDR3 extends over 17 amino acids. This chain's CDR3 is CASSLRRGSGGTDTQYF. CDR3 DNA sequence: TGTGCCAGCAGCTTACGGAGGGGGAGCGGGGGGACAGATACGCAGTATTTT.